The rows below give T cell receptor beta chains drawn from one sample of a study of blood T cells in healthy people across ages. TCRdb processed the 5' RACE reads anew with MiXCR; each CDR3 protein has one entry. The data hold 1.5 million to 2 million distinct CDR3 sequences, with 28% observed a single time. What was sequenced was blood. The receptors here all came from a woman aged 25 to 39 in good health. Each CDR3 is given with its conserved first and last residue. Fields, in order: J gene, V gene, D gene, clone size, CDR3 DNA, CDR3 protein. The D gene is left open where the match is weak. Not all rows give a size; the values are once, few, many and, for expanded clones, a class.

j_call: TRBJ2-1
v_call: TRBV5-1
d_call: TRBD2
clone_size: .
cdr3_nt: TGCGCCAGCAGCTTGGCGGGTCGGGGGGGCCCTGAGCAGTTCTTC
cdr3_aa: CASSLAGRGGPEQFF

j_call: TRBJ1-1
v_call: TRBV12-3/TRBV12-4
d_call: .
clone_size: .
cdr3_nt: TGTGCCAGCAGTTGGGCCGGGGGCGCTGAAGCTTTCTTT
cdr3_aa: CASSWAGGAEAFF

j_call: TRBJ1-2
v_call: TRBV27
d_call: .
clone_size: few
cdr3_nt: TGTGCCAGCAGTGCCCCGGGGGGTGCCTATGGCTACACCTTC
cdr3_aa: CASSAPGGAYGYTF

j_call: TRBJ1-5
v_call: TRBV15
d_call: TRBD1
clone_size: many
cdr3_nt: TGTGCCACCAGCAGTGATGGGGACAGGCCGAACCAGCCCCAGCATTTT
cdr3_aa: CATSSDGDRPNQPQHF

j_call: TRBJ2-1
v_call: TRBV5-4
d_call: .
clone_size: .
cdr3_nt: TGTGCCAGCAACGTTGAGCAGTTCTTC
cdr3_aa: CASNVEQFF

j_call: TRBJ1-5
v_call: TRBV6-1
d_call: .
clone_size: few
cdr3_nt: TGTGCCAGCAGTGAAGTTTTAAAGGGGGGTGAGCCCCAGCATTTT
cdr3_aa: CASSEVLKGGEPQHF

j_call: TRBJ2-7
v_call: TRBV6-5
d_call: TRBD1
clone_size: .
cdr3_nt: TGTGCCAGCAGTCCAGGACAGGGGGGGGCCTACGAGCAGTACTTC
cdr3_aa: CASSPGQGGAYEQYF

j_call: TRBJ2-5
v_call: TRBV11-2
d_call: TRBD2
clone_size: .
cdr3_nt: TGTGCCAGCAGCCAGGCCCTTCCAGCGGGGGACCCTGAGACCCAGTACTTC
cdr3_aa: CASSQALPAGDPETQYF

j_call: TRBJ1-1
v_call: TRBV9
d_call: .
clone_size: .
cdr3_nt: TGTGCCAGCAGCGAAACCATGAACACTGAAGCTTTCTTT
cdr3_aa: CASSETMNTEAFF

j_call: TRBJ1-6
v_call: TRBV3-1
d_call: TRBD1
clone_size: few
cdr3_nt: TGTGCCAGCAGCCAACCCCTGACAGGGGGCGATTCACCCCTCCACTTT
cdr3_aa: CASSQPLTGGDSPLHF

j_call: TRBJ2-4
v_call: TRBV5-5
d_call: .
clone_size: .
cdr3_nt: TGTGCCAGCAGCTTGCTGGGTCTAGCCAAAAACATTCAGTACTTC
cdr3_aa: CASSLLGLAKNIQYF

j_call: TRBJ2-7
v_call: TRBV20-1
d_call: TRBD1
clone_size: few
cdr3_nt: TGCAGTGCTCCGAGGACAGGGAACACCTACGAGCAGTACTTC
cdr3_aa: CSAPRTGNTYEQYF

j_call: TRBJ2-2
v_call: TRBV24-1
d_call: TRBD1
clone_size: .
cdr3_nt: TGTGCCACCAGTGATCCAGGACAGGGGACCGGGGAGCTGTTTTTT
cdr3_aa: CATSDPGQGTGELFF

j_call: TRBJ1-1
v_call: TRBV29-1
d_call: .
clone_size: .
cdr3_nt: TGCAGCGTGCTGGACAAGCTGGCTTTCTTT
cdr3_aa: CSVLDKLAFF

j_call: TRBJ2-3
v_call: TRBV7-6
d_call: .
clone_size: .
cdr3_nt: TGTGCCAGCAGCTTCACGACGGACGGCACAGGTACGCAGTATTTT
cdr3_aa: CASSFTTDGTGTQYF

j_call: TRBJ2-7
v_call: TRBV29-1
d_call: .
clone_size: .
cdr3_nt: TGCAGCGTTGGAGGAAGTTCGGACACCCCCTACGAGCAGTACTTC
cdr3_aa: CSVGGSSDTPYEQYF

j_call: TRBJ1-2
v_call: TRBV28
d_call: .
clone_size: few
cdr3_nt: TGTGCCAGCACCAGCCCGGGGGGGGATGGTGGCTACACCTTC
cdr3_aa: CASTSPGGDGGYTF

j_call: TRBJ2-2
v_call: TRBV29-1
d_call: .
clone_size: .
cdr3_nt: TGCAGCGTTGCGAGCGGAGAACCTCCCGGGGAGCTGTTTTTT
cdr3_aa: CSVASGEPPGELFF

j_call: TRBJ1-2
v_call: TRBV28
d_call: .
clone_size: few
cdr3_nt: TGTGCCAGCAGCCAGTCGCCGGCGGGAGCCTATGGCTACACCTTC
cdr3_aa: CASSQSPAGAYGYTF

j_call: TRBJ2-5
v_call: TRBV12-3/TRBV12-4
d_call: TRBD2
clone_size: many
cdr3_nt: TGTGCCAGCAGTTTAGGGACTAGCGGGGGAGCTGGTGGCAAAGAGACCCAGTACTTC
cdr3_aa: CASSLGTSGGAGGKETQYF

j_call: TRBJ1-4
v_call: TRBV6-6
d_call: TRBD1
clone_size: .
cdr3_nt: TGTGCCAGCAGCCCCGACAGGGGAGGTGAAAAACTGTTTTTT
cdr3_aa: CASSPDRGGEKLFF

j_call: TRBJ2-1
v_call: TRBV29-1
d_call: TRBD1
clone_size: few
cdr3_nt: TGCAGCGCCCTGAAGGACAGGGGGGGCAATGAGCAGTTCTTC
cdr3_aa: CSALKDRGGNEQFF

j_call: TRBJ2-4
v_call: TRBV20-1
d_call: TRBD2
clone_size: .
cdr3_nt: TGCAGTGCTCCGGGACTAGGCATTAATGAGCAGTACTTT
cdr3_aa: CSAPGLGINEQYF

j_call: TRBJ2-7
v_call: TRBV29-1
d_call: .
clone_size: many
cdr3_nt: TGCAGCGTTGGACTGGACGGATCCTACGAGCAGTACTTC
cdr3_aa: CSVGLDGSYEQYF

j_call: TRBJ1-1
v_call: TRBV7-9
d_call: .
clone_size: .
cdr3_nt: TGTGCCAGTTATTCCGGAATGAACACTGAAGCTTTCTTT
cdr3_aa: CASYSGMNTEAFF

j_call: TRBJ2-7
v_call: TRBV7-2
d_call: .
clone_size: .
cdr3_nt: TGTGCCAGCAGCGAACAGCCCTTTACCTACGAGCAGTACTTC
cdr3_aa: CASSEQPFTYEQYF

j_call: TRBJ2-5
v_call: TRBV20-1
d_call: .
clone_size: .
cdr3_nt: TGCAGTGCTGCAGAGGACTACACACCGTTGGAGACCCAGTACTTC
cdr3_aa: CSAAEDYTPLETQYF

j_call: TRBJ2-5
v_call: TRBV5-1
d_call: .
clone_size: many
cdr3_nt: TGTGCCAGTAGTATATCTCAAGAGACCCAGTACTTC
cdr3_aa: CASSISQETQYF

j_call: TRBJ2-7
v_call: TRBV4-1
d_call: .
clone_size: many
cdr3_nt: TGCGCCAGCAGCCAAGAAGTGTCGCAGTCCTACGAGCAGTACTTC
cdr3_aa: CASSQEVSQSYEQYF

j_call: TRBJ1-2
v_call: TRBV12-5
d_call: .
clone_size: .
cdr3_nt: TGTGCTAGTGGTTTGTTGGCAGAATATGGCTACACCTTC
cdr3_aa: CASGLLAEYGYTF

j_call: TRBJ2-7
v_call: TRBV11-2
d_call: TRBD2
clone_size: many
cdr3_nt: TGTGCCAGCAGCGGGGAGGGCAGAGACCACGAGCAGTACTTC
cdr3_aa: CASSGEGRDHEQYF

j_call: TRBJ2-7
v_call: TRBV2
d_call: .
clone_size: .
cdr3_nt: TGTGCCAGCAGCCGAACGGGGGGCGACGAGCAGTACTTC
cdr3_aa: CASSRTGGDEQYF

j_call: TRBJ2-4
v_call: TRBV6-5
d_call: .
clone_size: many
cdr3_nt: TGTGCCAGCAGTTACTCGACTGAGCTGACTAGTGTCAAAAACATTCAGTACTTC
cdr3_aa: CASSYSTELTSVKNIQYF

j_call: TRBJ1-1
v_call: TRBV3-1
d_call: .
clone_size: .
cdr3_nt: TGTGCCAGCAGCCACTTAGACAGGAACACTGAAGCTTTCTTT
cdr3_aa: CASSHLDRNTEAFF

j_call: TRBJ2-1
v_call: TRBV20-1
d_call: TRBD2
clone_size: many
cdr3_nt: TGCAGTGCAACTAGCGGGTACAACAATGAGCAGTTCTTC
cdr3_aa: CSATSGYNNEQFF

j_call: TRBJ1-1
v_call: TRBV29-1
d_call: .
clone_size: many
cdr3_nt: TGCAGCGTTGAAGGACTATTGAACACTGAAGCTTTCTTT
cdr3_aa: CSVEGLLNTEAFF

j_call: TRBJ2-1
v_call: TRBV5-1
d_call: .
clone_size: many
cdr3_nt: TGCGCCAGCAGCTTGGCCTGGAGCGGACTGAACAATGAGCAGTTCTTC
cdr3_aa: CASSLAWSGLNNEQFF

j_call: TRBJ1-1
v_call: TRBV4-2
d_call: .
clone_size: .
cdr3_nt: TGTGCCAGCAGCCAAGGCCCCTCTACGGACACTGAAGCTTTCTTT
cdr3_aa: CASSQGPSTDTEAFF

j_call: TRBJ2-1
v_call: TRBV19
d_call: .
clone_size: .
cdr3_nt: TGTGCCAGTAGTATAGATCAGGGGAGCGCCTACAATGAGCAGTTCTTC
cdr3_aa: CASSIDQGSAYNEQFF

j_call: TRBJ2-4
v_call: TRBV6-2/TRBV6-3
d_call: TRBD2
clone_size: few
cdr3_nt: TGTGCCAGCAGTTACTCGGAAATCGGGACTAGGCCCTACGTGCAGTACTTC
cdr3_aa: CASSYSEIGTRPYVQYF

j_call: TRBJ1-1
v_call: TRBV20-1
d_call: .
clone_size: .
cdr3_nt: TGCAGTGCTAGAGATCCGGCCACGCCTATGGACACTGAAGCTTTCTTT
cdr3_aa: CSARDPATPMDTEAFF

j_call: TRBJ2-1
v_call: TRBV20-1
d_call: TRBD2
clone_size: many
cdr3_nt: TGCAGTGCTAGATCCCGAAGCGGGAAGTCCTACAATGAGCAGTTCTTC
cdr3_aa: CSARSRSGKSYNEQFF

j_call: TRBJ2-4
v_call: TRBV12-3/TRBV12-4
d_call: .
clone_size: .
cdr3_nt: TGTGCCAGCAGTTCTCTCGACAAAAACATTCAGTACTTC
cdr3_aa: CASSSLDKNIQYF

j_call: TRBJ2-7
v_call: TRBV28
d_call: .
clone_size: .
cdr3_nt: TGTGCCAGCACCTTCACAGGCTCGGGCTACGAGCAGTACTTC
cdr3_aa: CASTFTGSGYEQYF

j_call: TRBJ2-5
v_call: TRBV2
d_call: TRBD2
clone_size: .
cdr3_nt: TGTGCCAGCAAGAGCGGGGGGAAGGAGACCCAGTACTTC
cdr3_aa: CASKSGGKETQYF

j_call: TRBJ2-7
v_call: TRBV29-1
d_call: .
clone_size: .
cdr3_nt: TGCAGCGTCCCTACCCAGGGCTCCTACAATGAGCAGTACTTC
cdr3_aa: CSVPTQGSYNEQYF

j_call: TRBJ2-3
v_call: TRBV28
d_call: TRBD2
clone_size: many
cdr3_nt: TGTGCCAGCAGTTTTCCAGCGGGGTTTTATACAGATACGCAGTATTTT
cdr3_aa: CASSFPAGFYTDTQYF

j_call: TRBJ1-1
v_call: TRBV5-5
d_call: .
clone_size: .
cdr3_nt: TGTGCCAGCAGCCTACCCACCGTCAGAGGGGATCCTGTAGCTTTCTTT
cdr3_aa: CASSLPTVRGDPVAFF